These T cell receptor beta chains were read from a single sample in a study of cytomegalovirus exposure and HLA in healthy donors. TCRdb's copy holds only in-frame clones and misses some; the assay was immunoSEQ multiplex PCR. The data show fewer than 200,000 clones, roughly 13% seen once. Specimen: PBMCs. These TCRs come from a man between 45 and 60 years old in good health and CMV-seropositive. The CDR3 runs from the conserved cysteine through the conserved F or W. The order of the fields is D gene, clone size, V gene, J gene, CDR3 protein, CDR3 DNA. D genes are given only for firm matches. Clone size appears in some rows only: once, few, many, or a class for an expanded clone.

d_call: NA
clone_size: few
v_call: TRBV6-5
j_call: TRBJ1-5
cdr3_aa: CASSYSSGGNQPQHF
cdr3_nt: TGTGCCAGCAGTTACTCTTCCGGGGGCAATCAGCCCCAGCATTTT

d_call: NA
clone_size: NA
v_call: TRBV6-6
j_call: TRBJ1-3
cdr3_aa: CASRPTADSGNTIYF
cdr3_nt: TGTGCCAGCAGACCAACCGCGGACTCTGGAAACACCATATATTTT

d_call: NA
clone_size: NA
v_call: TRBV7-2
j_call: TRBJ1-1
cdr3_aa: CASSLIELGRSNTEAFF
cdr3_nt: TGTGCCAGCAGCTTAATAGAGTTGGGGCGGTCGAACACTGAAGCTTTCTTT

d_call: NA
clone_size: few
v_call: TRBV5-6
j_call: TRBJ2-1
cdr3_aa: CASSLGGGQNEQFF
cdr3_nt: TGTGCCAGCAGCTTGGGCGGGGGCCAAAATGAGCAGTTCTTC

d_call: TRBD1
clone_size: NA
v_call: TRBV5-1
j_call: TRBJ2-1
cdr3_aa: CASSLGTGRDEQFF
cdr3_nt: TGCGCCAGCAGCTTGGGGACAGGGCGGGATGAGCAGTTCTTC

d_call: TRBD1
clone_size: many
v_call: TRBV4-3
j_call: TRBJ2-1
cdr3_aa: CASSHTTGLNEQFF
cdr3_nt: TGCGCCAGCAGCCACACGACAGGGCTTAATGAGCAGTTCTTC

d_call: NA
clone_size: few
v_call: TRBV5-6
j_call: TRBJ1-6
cdr3_aa: CASSQPGLTNSPLHF
cdr3_nt: TGTGCCAGCAGCCAACCCGGACTGACCAATTCACCCCTCCACTTT

d_call: TRBD1
clone_size: NA
v_call: TRBV18
j_call: TRBJ1-2
cdr3_aa: CASSPDRGQGYTF
cdr3_nt: TGTGCCAGCTCACCCGACAGGGGGCAAGGCTACACCTTC

d_call: NA
clone_size: few
v_call: TRBV9
j_call: TRBJ1-4
cdr3_aa: CASSLQGATNEKLFF
cdr3_nt: TGTGCCAGCAGCTTACAGGGTGCAACTAATGAAAAACTGTTTTTT

d_call: NA
clone_size: NA
v_call: TRBV28
j_call: TRBJ1-6
cdr3_aa: CASIPPPGGNSPLHF
cdr3_nt: TGTGCCAGCATCCCCCCCCCGGGGGGTAATTCACCCCTCCACTTT

d_call: NA
clone_size: NA
v_call: TRBV11-3
j_call: TRBJ2-4
cdr3_aa: CASSPLSSVNIQYF
cdr3_nt: TGTGCCAGCAGCCCGCTCTCGTCGGTAAACATTCAGTACTTC

d_call: TRBD1
clone_size: NA
v_call: TRBV12-5
j_call: TRBJ2-3
cdr3_aa: CASGLQTGVSTDTQYF
cdr3_nt: TGTGCTAGTGGTTTGCAAACAGGGGTAAGCACAGATACGCAGTATTTT

d_call: NA
clone_size: few
v_call: TRBV6-5
j_call: TRBJ1-6
cdr3_aa: CASSYSRVMNNSPLHF
cdr3_nt: TGTGCCAGCAGTTACTCGAGGGTAATGAATAATTCACCCCTCCACTTT

d_call: NA
clone_size: few
v_call: TRBV19
j_call: TRBJ2-3
cdr3_aa: CASSPTGGLPTDTQYF
cdr3_nt: TGTGCCAGTAGCCCGACGGGCGGGTTACCCACAGATACGCAGTATTTT

d_call: NA
clone_size: few
v_call: TRBV5-1
j_call: TRBJ2-2
cdr3_aa: CASSLAAPKNTGELFF
cdr3_nt: TGCGCCAGCAGCTTGGCCGCGCCTAAGAACACCGGGGAGCTGTTTTTT

d_call: TRBD1
clone_size: many
v_call: TRBV5-1
j_call: TRBJ2-7
cdr3_aa: CASSLDRADEQYF
cdr3_nt: TGCGCCAGCAGCCTGGACAGGGCCGACGAGCAGTACTTC

d_call: TRBD1
clone_size: few
v_call: TRBV9
j_call: TRBJ2-5
cdr3_aa: CASSVRQGAGETQYF
cdr3_nt: TGTGCCAGCAGCGTCCGACAGGGGGCTGGAGAGACCCAGTACTTC

d_call: TRBD1
clone_size: few
v_call: TRBV4-1
j_call: TRBJ2-3
cdr3_aa: CASSQGTGATDTQYF
cdr3_nt: TGCGCCAGCAGCCAAGGGACAGGGGCCACAGATACGCAGTATTTT

d_call: NA
clone_size: NA
v_call: TRBV19
j_call: TRBJ2-7
cdr3_aa: CASSPQGTHSYEQYF
cdr3_nt: TGTGCCAGTAGTCCCCAGGGGACCCATTCCTACGAGCAGTACTTC

d_call: TRBD2
clone_size: NA
v_call: TRBV5-1
j_call: TRBJ2-5
cdr3_aa: CASSLNLAGAQETQYF
cdr3_nt: TGTGCCAGCAGCTTGAACCTAGCGGGGGCCCAAGAGACCCAGTACTTC

d_call: TRBD2
clone_size: NA
v_call: TRBV6-6
j_call: TRBJ2-1
cdr3_aa: CASSYWEAGGRDEQFF
cdr3_nt: TGTGCCAGCAGTTACTGGGAGGCGGGGGGGCGCGATGAGCAGTTCTTC

d_call: NA
clone_size: NA
v_call: TRBV9
j_call: TRBJ1-2
cdr3_aa: CASTFAVNYGYTF
cdr3_nt: TGTGCCAGCACGTTCGCAGTCAACTATGGCTACACCTTC

d_call: NA
clone_size: NA
v_call: TRBV2
j_call: TRBJ2-1
cdr3_aa: CASTPEAGSQYEQFF
cdr3_nt: TGTGCCAGCACCCCCGAAGCAGGGTCGCAATATGAGCAGTTCTTC

d_call: NA
clone_size: few
v_call: TRBV4-2
j_call: TRBJ2-7
cdr3_aa: CASSQDPGDYEQYF
cdr3_nt: TGTGCCAGCAGCCAAGATCCAGGGGATTACGAGCAGTACTTC

d_call: TRBD1
clone_size: few
v_call: TRBV5-4
j_call: TRBJ2-3
cdr3_aa: CASSSQGATDTQYF
cdr3_nt: TGTGCCAGCAGCTCCCAGGGGGCCACAGATACGCAGTATTTT

d_call: TRBD1
clone_size: NA
v_call: TRBV5-1
j_call: TRBJ1-6
cdr3_aa: CASSYRTGSASYNSPLHF
cdr3_nt: TGCGCCAGCAGCTACCGGACAGGGAGCGCTTCCTATAATTCACCCCTCCACTTT

d_call: TRBD2
clone_size: NA
v_call: TRBV19
j_call: TRBJ2-5
cdr3_aa: CASSMGGLAGSETQYF
cdr3_nt: TGTGCCAGTAGTATGGGGGGACTAGCGGGGTCAGAGACCCAGTACTTC

d_call: NA
clone_size: NA
v_call: TRBV9
j_call: TRBJ1-2
cdr3_aa: CASSPRTGGYGYTF
cdr3_nt: TGTGCCAGCAGCCCACGGACCGGGGGGTATGGCTACACCTTC

d_call: TRBD1
clone_size: few
v_call: TRBV5-6
j_call: TRBJ2-7
cdr3_aa: CASSTLLMPGQGASYEQYF
cdr3_nt: TGTGCCAGCAGCACCTTACTGATGCCGGGACAGGGGGCGTCCTACGAGCAGTACTTC

d_call: TRBD1
clone_size: few
v_call: TRBV9
j_call: TRBJ2-5
cdr3_aa: CASSGTGGFETQYF
cdr3_nt: TGTGCCAGCAGCGGGACAGGGGGCTTTGAGACCCAGTACTTC

d_call: NA
clone_size: NA
v_call: TRBV28
j_call: TRBJ2-3
cdr3_aa: CATGGQPTDTQYF
cdr3_nt: TGTGCCACCGGCGGGCAGCCTACAGATACGCAGTATTTT

d_call: NA
clone_size: NA
v_call: TRBV11-2
j_call: TRBJ2-1
cdr3_aa: CASSPRQAGNEQFF
cdr3_nt: TGTGCCAGCAGCCCTAGACAGGCAGGGAATGAGCAGTTCTTC

d_call: NA
clone_size: few
v_call: TRBV5-6
j_call: TRBJ1-5
cdr3_aa: CASSLERYSNQPQHF
cdr3_nt: TGTGCCAGCAGCTTGGAACGGTATAGCAATCAGCCCCAGCATTTT

d_call: TRBD1
clone_size: NA
v_call: TRBV7-2
j_call: TRBJ1-5
cdr3_aa: CASSFLADRGYQPQHF
cdr3_nt: TGTGCTAGCAGCTTTCTGGCAGACAGGGGTTATCAGCCCCAGCATTTT

d_call: NA
clone_size: few
v_call: TRBV5-4
j_call: TRBJ2-3
cdr3_aa: CASSQGGPSGKDTQYF
cdr3_nt: TGTGCCAGCAGCCAAGGGGGACCCAGCGGAAAAGATACGCAGTATTTT

d_call: TRBD1
clone_size: once
v_call: TRBV7-2
j_call: TRBJ1-4
cdr3_aa: CASSKLSGQADEKLFF
cdr3_nt: TGTGCCAGCAGTAAACTTTCGGGACAGGCGGATGAAAAACTGTTTTTT

d_call: TRBD1
clone_size: NA
v_call: TRBV5-8
j_call: TRBJ2-5
cdr3_aa: CASSLADRGQETQYF
cdr3_nt: TGTGCCAGCAGCTTGGCGGACAGGGGCCAAGAGACCCAGTACTTC

d_call: TRBD2
clone_size: few
v_call: TRBV19
j_call: TRBJ2-1
cdr3_aa: CASSNRDYWAYNEQFF
cdr3_nt: TGTGCCAGTAGTAACCGGGACTACTGGGCCTACAATGAGCAGTTCTTC

d_call: NA
clone_size: NA
v_call: TRBV9
j_call: TRBJ1-1
cdr3_aa: CASSVSRFTEAFF
cdr3_nt: TGTGCCAGCAGCGTATCGAGATTCACTGAAGCTTTCTTT

d_call: NA
clone_size: NA
v_call: TRBV7-2
j_call: TRBJ1-1
cdr3_aa: CASSSYRAAEAFF
cdr3_nt: TGTGCCAGCAGCTCTTACAGGGCAGCTGAAGCTTTCTTT

d_call: NA
clone_size: NA
v_call: TRBV7-2
j_call: TRBJ2-1
cdr3_aa: CASSLARVAEQFF
cdr3_nt: TGTGCCAGCAGCTTAGCGCGCGTAGCGGAGCAGTTCTTC

d_call: TRBD1
clone_size: few
v_call: TRBV12-5
j_call: TRBJ1-1
cdr3_aa: CASGSAFHSDRVGTEAFF
cdr3_nt: TGTGCTAGTGGTTCCGCCTTTCACTCCGACAGGGTCGGTACTGAAGCTTTCTTT

d_call: NA
clone_size: NA
v_call: TRBV7-2
j_call: TRBJ2-5
cdr3_aa: CASSLVSRQGRETQYF
cdr3_nt: TGTGCCAGCAGCTTAGTGTCCCGGCAGGGCCGGGAGACCCAGTACTTC

d_call: NA
clone_size: NA
v_call: TRBV27
j_call: TRBJ1-3
cdr3_aa: CASSFTFGPGTTGNTIYF
cdr3_nt: TGTGCCAGCAGTTTTACTTTCGGGCCCGGGACAACTGGAAACACCATATATTTT

d_call: NA
clone_size: few
v_call: TRBV4-3
j_call: TRBJ2-3
cdr3_aa: CASSHSGASTDTQYF
cdr3_nt: TGCGCCAGCAGCCATAGCGGTGCTAGCACAGATACGCAGTATTTT

d_call: TRBD1
clone_size: NA
v_call: TRBV5-1
j_call: TRBJ2-3
cdr3_aa: CASSLKGQTGMTDTQYF
cdr3_nt: TGCGCCAGCAGCTTGAAGGGTCAGACAGGGATGACAGATACGCAGTATTTT

d_call: NA
clone_size: few
v_call: TRBV27
j_call: TRBJ1-1
cdr3_aa: CASSLAGELEAFF
cdr3_nt: TGTGCCAGCAGCCTGGCGGGGGAACTTGAAGCTTTCTTT

d_call: TRBD1
clone_size: NA
v_call: TRBV29-1
j_call: TRBJ1-1
cdr3_aa: CSVPTGGMNTEAFF
cdr3_nt: TGCAGCGTCCCTACAGGGGGGATGAACACTGAAGCTTTCTTT

d_call: TRBD2
clone_size: NA
v_call: TRBV9
j_call: TRBJ2-3
cdr3_aa: CASSPSTSGFTDTQYF
cdr3_nt: TGTGCCAGCAGCCCATCGACTAGCGGTTTCACAGATACGCAGTATTTT

d_call: NA
clone_size: NA
v_call: TRBV7-9
j_call: TRBJ1-2
cdr3_aa: CASSQTRGYTF
cdr3_nt: TGTGCCAGCAGCCAGACAAGGGGCTACACCTTC

d_call: TRBD1
clone_size: NA
v_call: TRBV7-2
j_call: TRBJ1-6
cdr3_aa: CASSATGGSYNSPLHF
cdr3_nt: TGTGCCAGCAGCGCAACAGGGGGCTCCTATAATTCACCCCTCCACTTT

d_call: NA
clone_size: NA
v_call: TRBV5-5
j_call: TRBJ2-6
cdr3_aa: CASSWGRTEPPSGANVLTF
cdr3_nt: TGTGCCAGCAGCTGGGGGCGGACAGAACCTCCCTCTGGGGCCAACGTCCTGACTTTC

d_call: TRBD2
clone_size: few
v_call: TRBV4-3
j_call: TRBJ2-6
cdr3_aa: CASSGGGAGANVLTF
cdr3_nt: TGCGCCAGCAGCGGGGGGGGAGCTGGGGCCAACGTCCTGACTTTC

d_call: NA
clone_size: few
v_call: TRBV4-3
j_call: TRBJ1-1
cdr3_aa: CASSQEGQLDQAFF
cdr3_nt: TGCGCCAGCAGCCAAGAGGGGCAGTTGGATCAAGCTTTCTTT

d_call: NA
clone_size: NA
v_call: TRBV18
j_call: TRBJ2-7
cdr3_aa: CASSIDTGSYEQYF
cdr3_nt: TGTGCCAGCTCAATAGATACAGGTAGCTACGAGCAGTACTTC

d_call: TRBD1
clone_size: NA
v_call: TRBV29-1
j_call: TRBJ2-3
cdr3_aa: CSVESGQGFTDTQYF
cdr3_nt: TGCAGCGTTGAGTCGGGACAGGGGTTCACAGATACGCAGTATTTT

d_call: TRBD1
clone_size: few
v_call: TRBV11-3
j_call: TRBJ1-4
cdr3_aa: CASSPTGKYEKLFF
cdr3_nt: TGTGCCAGCAGCCCGACAGGGAAGTATGAAAAACTGTTTTTT

d_call: NA
clone_size: few
v_call: TRBV30
j_call: TRBJ1-2
cdr3_aa: CAWYQRSTRDYGYTF
cdr3_nt: TGTGCCTGGTACCAGCGGTCAACCCGGGACTATGGCTACACCTTC

d_call: TRBD1
clone_size: NA
v_call: TRBV30
j_call: TRBJ1-1
cdr3_aa: CAWSVSGPGGEAFF
cdr3_nt: TGTGCCTGGAGTGTATCCGGACCAGGGGGGGAAGCTTTCTTT